This TCR beta chain was retrieved from a study of T cells after posttransplantation cyclophosphamide. Clones were read by immunoSEQ multiplex PCR, and TCRdb kept only the in-frame ones, dropping some. Singletons are absent from the sample, which has about 12,000 clones. V was pared by 2 bases and J by 0 bases, with 13 bases between. The CDR3 totals 16 residues. Germline V gene data show CDR1 as MNHEY and CDR2 as SVGAGI. This clone was found many times. The antigen is unknown. Study results and limitations: Blood and skin or GI T cell repertoires showed limited TRB overlap.

The genes are TRBV6-5 and TRBJ1-2; a possible D gene is TRBD1 (6 bases). The TCR comes from a woman aged 40 to 55 in good health, CMV-negative, and a related stem cell transplant donor. What was sequenced was PBMCs. CDR3 DNA sequence: TGTGCCAGCAGTTACGAACAGGGCCGAGCTAACTATGGCTACACCTTC. This sequence encodes CASSYEQGRANYGYTF.